This entry lists 10 T cell receptor beta chains sequenced from one sample in a study of glioma-infiltrating T cells. The iRepertoire nested amplicon-rescue multiplex PCR amplified TCR alpha and beta CDR3s from RNA. TCRdb processed the multiplex PCR reads anew with MiXCR; each CDR3 protein has one entry. The sample comprises under 200,000 distinct CDR3 sequences, approximately 30% of which are singletons, and 20% to 25% rests with the top ten. Sequenced input: glioma tissue, nonneoplastic brain tissue, or PBMCs (not recorded which). These receptors all stem from a human donor with low-grade glioma or glioblastoma, undergoing nonglioma brain surgery, or in good health (not recorded which).

The V gene is TRBV19, the J gene TRBJ2-3; 8 bases align to TRBD2. CDR3 length: 18 residues. Germline values: CDR1 LNHDA, CDR2 SQIVND (reference sequence). The V segment lost 4 bases and the J segment 2 bases; nucleotides outside the gene matches: 14. The CDR3, as DNA: TGTGCCAGTAGTACCCAACACCTTAGCGGGACCAACACAGATACGCAGTATTTT. Protein sequence: CASSTQHLSGTNTDTQYF.

This clonotype was seen repeatedly, ten times or more. This chain joins TRBV20-1 and TRBJ2-7; no clear D gene. Trimming cost V 6 bases and J 4 bases, with 7 bases left between them. Germline loops: CDR1 DFQATT, CDR2 SNEGSKA (reference sequence). This CDR3 contains 10 residues. CDR3 amino acids: CSASPYEQYF. The CDR3 bases are TGCAGTGCCAGCCCTTACGAGCAGTACTTC.

As concerns this clonotype: Since a much larger clone is just one base distant, this may be a read error. No conserved phenylalanine or tryptophan is present at the end of the CDR3, so a read error is the likely explanation. The chain combines TRBV7-2 with TRBJ1-1, with D possibly being TRBD1 (5 bases). V dropped 5 bases and J dropped 8 bases, with 21 bases sitting between them. CDR3 length: 15 residues. Germline lookup yields CDR1 SGHTA and CDR2 FQGNSA. The CDR3 loop reads CASSQDLRQGREAFS. The CDR3, as DNA: TGTGCCAGCAGCCAAGATCTTCGCCAGGGAAGGGAAGCTTTCTCT.

This clonotype was seen ten or more times. V is TRBV28 and J is TRBJ2-7; no reliable D call. Deletions cut 4 bases from V and 4 bases from J, with 8 bases between. Germline CDR1 is MDHEN and CDR2 is SYDVKM. The CDR3 covers 12 residues. In DNA, the CDR3 is TGTGCCAGCAGTTGGGCCCGTTACGAGCAGTACTTC. This translates into CASSWARYEQYF. Drawing the rest from reference TRBV28 and TRBJ2-7, the complete variable domain is DVKVTQSSRYLVKRTGEKVFLECVQDMDHENMFWYRQDPGLGLRLIYFSYDVKMKEKGDIPEGYSVSREKKERFSLILESASTNQTSMYLCASSWARYEQYFGPGTRLTVT.

To note about this clonotype: Just one base apart from a much larger clone, this may be a read error. The chain joins TRBV28 to TRBJ1-2, with 8 bases that match TRBD1. Per the germline V gene, CDR1 is MDHEN and CDR2 is SYDVKM. The ends lost 8 bases at V and 7 bases at J; junction bases unmatched: 12. The CDR3 is 14 residues long. CDR3 loop: CASVTTGAQSGYTF. As DNA, the CDR3 is TGTGCCAGCGTAACGACAGGGGCACAGAGTGGCTACACCTTC.

This clonotype was found many times. This sequence joins TRBV29-1 and TRBJ1-1, with D possibly being TRBD1 (5 bases). CDR1 and CDR2 (germline): SQVTM, ANQGSEA. The V end was cut by 5 bases, the J end by 2 bases, with 15 bases between. The CDR3 consists of 14 residues. The CDR3 is CSVLAGTANTEAFF. Here the CDR3 DNA reads TGCAGCGTTCTCGCCGGGACGGCTAACACTGAAGCTTTCTTT.

This clonotype was detected ten times or more. The chain has TRBV20-1 and TRBJ2-1; 9 positions match TRBD2. J was trimmed by 8 bases and V by 6 bases; bases with no gene match: 11. The germline V gene encodes CDR1 DFQATT and CDR2 SNEGSKA (reference sequence). CDR3 length: 14 residues. CDR3 bases: TGCAGTGCCCCCTCCAGTAGCGGGAGCTATGAGCAGTTCTTC. Protein: CSAPSSSGSYEQFF.

This clonotype was recorded many times. The rearrangement links TRBV4-3 to TRBJ2-7; TRBD1 matches 7 bases. The CDR3 sequence is 15 residues long. J was trimmed by 3 bases and V by 0 bases; bases with no gene match: 5. Germline V lookup: CDR1 LGHNA, CDR2 YSLEER. The CDR3 protein is CASSQDWQGDYEQYF. In DNA form, the CDR3 reads TGCGCCAGCAGCCAAGATTGGCAGGGGGACTACGAGCAGTACTTC.

The table lists this clonotype with a few counts. CDR3 sequence: CSAMGMKSRGRAGELFF. The CDR3 DNA follows: TGCAGTGCCATGGGGATGAAATCGAGAGGGAGAGCCGGGGAGCTGTTTTTT. V usage is TRBV20-1 and J usage is TRBJ2-2, with a weak D call TRBD2 (5 bases). V was cut by 6 bases and J by 6 bases, with 26 bases left in between. The CDR3 loop spans 17 amino acids. Per the germline V gene, CDR1 is DFQATT and CDR2 is SNEGSKA (reference sequence).

This clonotype was found many times. This chain uses TRBV29-1 with TRBJ2-1; TRBD2 is a possible D gene (5 bases). The CDR3 is 14 residues long. From germline, CDR1 is SQVTM and CDR2 ANQGSEA. The V end was cut by 7 bases, the J end by 7 bases, with 20 bases between. CDR3 DNA sequence: TGCAGCGGATCCGGGCAAGCCGGCGGGAATGAGCAGTTCTTC. This translates into CSGSGQAGGNEQFF.